Following are 20 T cell receptor beta chains from one sample sequenced in a study of CD8+ T cells in alopecia areata (dated by TCRdb to about 2018). What the time point label conveys for this sample: 20 to 30 weeks on oral tofacitinib. The sample's treatment or condition label, in plain terms: oral pan-JAK inhibitor, 5-10 mg twice daily. The library relied on the immunoSEQ multiplex PCR assay. To provide template for TCR sequencing, every sample had RNA extracted and reverse transcribed into cDNA. TCRdb obtained this table from immuneACCESS and retained in-frame rearrangements with V and J assigned. These tables miss some clones; where compared with another copy, unresolved V genes account for less than half of the shortfall, and the remainder is unexplained. The sample yields some 45,000 clones; roughly 92% were counted once. The ten largest clones represent approximately 17% of the sample. Sequenced material: CD8+ T cells sorted from blood, taken at week 24, from a patient treated with tofacitinib. The receptors stem from a human donor with alopecia areata.

This clone was found once. The chain couples TRBV29-1 to TRBJ2-7; D is uncertain. This CDR3 contains 12 residues. V was trimmed by 6 bases and J by 2 bases, leaving 11 bases between them. CDR1 and CDR2 (germline): SQVTM, ANQGSEA. The CDR3, as DNA: TGCAGCGTAGGTTTGCCAGCCTACGAGCAGTACTTC. It translates to CSVGLPAYEQYF.

The V gene is TRBV5-4, the J gene TRBJ2-7, with 11 bases fitting TRBD1. After removal of 2 bases from V and 3 bases from J, the junction contained 1 base not matched to a gene. CDR1 is SGHNT and CDR2 is YYREEE in the germline V gene (reference sequence). CDR3 length: 14 residues. The DNA for the CDR3 is TGTGCCAGCAGCTTCGGGACAGGGGGCTACGAGCAGTACTTC. Translation: CASSFGTGGYEQYF.

The J gene is TRBJ2-7, the V gene TRBV6-1; a weak D match, TRBD2 (7 bases). V was cut by 4 bases and J by 3 bases, with 16 bases left in between. This CDR3 has 15 residues. Germline V gene data show CDR1 as MNHNS and CDR2 as SASEGT. This CDR3 reads CASSVDTGGNYEQYF. The CDR3 nucleotides read TGTGCCAGCAGTGTAGATACGGGGGGCAACTACGAGCAGTACTTC.

V gene TRBV7-9 combines with J gene TRBJ1-2; TRBD1 might be the D (5 bases). V was trimmed by 3 bases and J by 8 bases, leaving 16 bases between them. The CDR3 is made up of 14 amino acids. Per germline, CDR1 SEHNR and CDR2 FQNEAQ (reference sequence). For the CDR3, the DNA is TGTGCCAGCAGCTTCGCCCGGGGCTTAGGGGGCTACACCTTC. Encoded protein: CASSFARGLGGYTF.

J is TRBJ2-1 and V is TRBV7-2; D call uncertain. Germline V CDR1 and CDR2: SGHTA, FQGNSA. The CDR3 is 11 residues long. V was trimmed by 3 bases and J by 7 bases, leaving 4 bases between them. CDR3 sequence (DNA): TGTGCCAGCAGCTTCACAAATGAGCAGTTCTTC. It encodes CASSFTNEQFF.

The rearrangement links TRBV4-1 to TRBJ2-7, with 8 bases aligning to TRBD1. In germline, CDR1 is MGHRA, CDR2 YSYEKL. Losses at the gene ends were 4 bases for V and 6 bases for J; bases not matched to a gene: 8. This CDR3 is 14 amino acids long. The CDR3 nucleotides read TGCGCCAGCAGCCTAGGACAGGGTTGGGGCGAGCAGTACTTC. Encoded protein: CASSLGQGWGEQYF.

The gene calls are TRBV28 and TRBJ2-5; TRBD2 matches at 9 bases. The CDR3 is 20 amino acids. V dropped 1 base and J dropped 1; count of bases not matched to a gene: 16. Per germline, CDR1 MDHEN and CDR2 SYDVKM. The DNA of the CDR3 is TGTGCCAGCAGTTTATATTTAGGAAACGAGCGGGGGGACCTCCAAGAGACCCAGTACTTC. Protein product: CASSLYLGNERGDLQETQYF.

The chain couples TRBV28 to TRBJ1-5; 8 bases map to TRBD1. Per the germline V gene, CDR1 is MDHEN and CDR2 is SYDVKM. CDR3 length: 15 amino acids. With V trimmed by 3 bases and J by 5 bases, 6 bases remained unmatched. Here the CDR3 reads CASSLGQGAYQPQHF. The DNA for the CDR3 is TGTGCCAGCAGTTTGGGGCAGGGGGCCTATCAGCCCCAGCATTTT.

This chain joins TRBV7-2 and TRBJ2-2; D is perhaps TRBD1 (5 bases). The V end lost 5 bases, the J end lost 5 bases, and 9 bases lay between the germline ends. The CDR3 is made up of 13 amino acids. The germline gives CDR1 SGHTA, CDR2 FQGNSA. CDR3 DNA sequence: TGTGCCAGCAGCGTGGGGCTAACCGGGGAGCTGTTTTTT. Its protein product is CASSVGLTGELFF.

The V gene is TRBV4-1, the J gene TRBJ2-7; 8 bases map to TRBD1. The germline gives CDR1 MGHRA, CDR2 YSYEKL. V was clipped by 3 bases and J by 5 bases; unmatched bases: 9. The CDR3 is 15 residues long. CDR3: CASSQTVDRGHEQYF. The CDR3 nucleotides read TGCGCCAGCAGCCAGACCGTTGACAGGGGCCACGAGCAGTACTTC.

V gene TRBV28 combines with J gene TRBJ2-3; D is unclear. Germline V CDR1 and CDR2: MDHEN, SYDVKM. V was shortened by 5 bases and J by 3 bases, with 21 bases between the two germline ends. The CDR3 is made up of 17 amino acids. The CDR3 here is CASSAIWARQDTDTQYF. The DNA for the CDR3 is TGTGCCAGCAGTGCTATTTGGGCTAGACAAGATACAGATACGCAGTATTTT. The full variable domain, in which reference TRBV28 and TRBJ2-3 provide the parts outside the CDR3, is DVKVTQSSRYLVKRTGEKVFLECVQDMDHENMFWYRQDPGLGLRLIYFSYDVKMKEKGDIPEGYSVSREKKERFSLILESASTNQTSMYLCASSAIWARQDTDTQYFGPGTRLTVL.

J is TRBJ2-7 and V is TRBV5-1; TRBD1 aligns across 9 bases. CDR3 length: 16 amino acids. V shed 1 base and J 4 bases; nucleotides not matched to a gene: 9. Germline values: CDR1 SGHRS, CDR2 YFSETQ. The CDR3 is CASSLTLQGAGYEQYF. CDR3 bases: TGCGCCAGCAGCTTGACATTACAGGGGGCAGGATACGAGCAGTACTTC.

This sequence joins TRBV14 and TRBJ2-6; no firm D call. V gave up 1 base and J gave up 11 bases, with 9 bases separating them. Germline V gene lookup returns CDR1 SGHDN and CDR2 FVKESK. The CDR3 consists of 13 residues. The DNA for the CDR3 is TGTGCCAGCAGCCAAGTAAATGATGACGTCCTGACTTTC. It specifies CASSQVNDDVLTF.

CDR3 sequence: CASSEWLGATYEQYF. DNA of the CDR3: TGCGCCAGCAGTGAGTGGTTGGGGGCTACCTACGAGCAGTACTTC. The genes are TRBV10-2 and TRBJ2-7, with a weak D call TRBD1 (6 bases). Germline CDR1 WSHSY, CDR2 SAAADI. Trimming cost V 1 base and J 2 bases, with 12 bases left between them. This CDR3 region has 15 residues.

The chain has TRBV7-2 and TRBJ2-7; 7 bases match TRBD1. CDR1 and CDR2 (germline): SGHTA, FQGNSA. CDR3 length: 14 residues. Trimming cost V 7 bases and J 0 bases; bases outside gene matches: 6. CDR3 region: CASIDEGASYEQYF. For the CDR3, the DNA is TGTGCCAGCATCGATGAGGGGGCCTCCTACGAGCAGTACTTC.

This clone was observed a single time. This chain uses TRBV4-3 with TRBJ1-2; TRBD1 matches at 7 bases. Germline loops: CDR1 LGHNA, CDR2 YSLEER. J was trimmed by 0 bases and V by 3 bases; bases with no gene match: 13. CDR3 length: 18 amino acids. CDR3 coding DNA: TGCGCCAGCAGCCAGTACGACAGGGATCCAGCGTCTAACTATGGCTACACCTTC. Its protein product is CASSQYDRDPASNYGYTF.

V gene TRBV29-1 combines with J gene TRBJ1-2; D may be TRBD1 (5 bases). The CDR3 totals 15 residues. Trimming stripped 3 bases from V and 2 bases from J, with 16 bases between. Germline assignment: CDR1 SQVTM and CDR2 ANQGSEA. The CDR3 DNA sequence: TGCAGCGTTGATCCAAGTGGGGCGGGGAACTATGGCTACACCTTC. This codes for CSVDPSGAGNYGYTF.

V gene TRBV13 combines with J gene TRBJ2-1, with 9 bases that match TRBD1. The CDR3 contains 15 residues. The J segment lost 5 bases and the V segment lost 5 bases, leaving 7 bases of the junction unmatched. CDR1 is PRHDT and CDR2 is FYEKMQ in the germline V gene (reference sequence). The CDR3 loop reads CASSPTGGEHNEQFF. CDR3 nucleotide sequence: TGTGCCAGCAGCCCGACAGGGGGTGAACACAATGAGCAGTTCTTC.

This chain links TRBV27 with TRBJ2-7, with a possible D match to TRBD1 (5 bases). CDR1 and CDR2 from the germline V gene are MNHEY and SMNVEV (reference sequence). V was pared by 2 bases and J by 5 bases, with 10 bases between. The length of the CDR3 is 13 residues. The CDR3 DNA sequence: TGTGCCAGCAGTTTACAGGGATCCCACGAGCAGTACTTC. The encoded protein is CASSLQGSHEQYF.

The gene calls are TRBV7-8 and TRBJ2-7, with D possibly called TRBD1 or TRBD2 (5 bases each). The ends were cut back, 1 base at V and 6 bases at J, with 13 bases in the middle. The CDR3 length is 14 residues. CDR1 is SGHVS, CDR2 FQNEAQ, per germline. The CDR3, as DNA: TGTGCCAGCAGCTTAGGTGGCGATGGGACCGAGCAGTACTTC. This gives the protein CASSLGGDGTEQYF. The full variable domain, completed using reference TRBV7-8 and TRBJ2-7, is GAGVSQSPRYKVAKRGQDVALRCDPISGHVSLFWYQQALGQGPEFLTYFQNEAQLDKSGLPSDRFFAERPEGSVSTLKIQRTQQEDSAVYLCASSLGGDGTEQYFGPGTRLTVT.